Included here is one TCR beta chain sequence, with context. The target antigen is unknown. Germline CDR1 SQVTM, CDR2 ANQGSEA. Deletions cut 6 bases from V and 4 bases from J, with 15 bases between. The CDR3 contains 13 residues. The sample belongs to a study of T cells in localized non-small cell lung cancer. Study observations and caveats: Because researchers sequenced only one region of the tumor, heterogeneity is still possible. Elevated circulating T cell density in blood was associated with longer overall survival. Uninvolved adjacent lung had the highest recorded T cell clonality, with tumor below it.

Generated by immunoSEQ multiplex PCR, the TCRdb table keeps only in-frame clones and is missing some. Seen here are roughly 1,400 clones, 20% to 30% observed once, and the top ten hold around 20%. The chain employs TRBV29-1 and TRBJ2-5, with D hard to call. The input for sequencing was normal lung tissue next to the tumor, taken before any cancer treatment. The source of this sequence is a man between 40 and 70 years old with stage II squamous cell lung carcinoma. CDR3 coding DNA: TGCAGCGTCATCTTACCGGTGCGAGAGACCCAGTACTTC. Amino acid sequence: CSVILPVRETQYF.